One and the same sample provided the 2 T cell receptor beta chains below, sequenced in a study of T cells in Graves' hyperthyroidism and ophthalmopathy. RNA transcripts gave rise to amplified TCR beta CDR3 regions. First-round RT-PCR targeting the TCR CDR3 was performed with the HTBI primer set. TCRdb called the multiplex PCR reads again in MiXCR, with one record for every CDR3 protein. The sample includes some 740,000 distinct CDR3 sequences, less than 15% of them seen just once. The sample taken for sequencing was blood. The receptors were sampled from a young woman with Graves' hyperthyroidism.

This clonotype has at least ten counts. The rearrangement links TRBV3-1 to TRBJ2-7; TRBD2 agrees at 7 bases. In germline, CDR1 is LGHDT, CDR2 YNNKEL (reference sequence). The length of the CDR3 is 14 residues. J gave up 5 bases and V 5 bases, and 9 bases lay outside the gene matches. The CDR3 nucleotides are TGTGCCAGCAGCACTCTACTAGCGATCCACGAGCAGTACTTC. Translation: CASSTLLAIHEQYF.

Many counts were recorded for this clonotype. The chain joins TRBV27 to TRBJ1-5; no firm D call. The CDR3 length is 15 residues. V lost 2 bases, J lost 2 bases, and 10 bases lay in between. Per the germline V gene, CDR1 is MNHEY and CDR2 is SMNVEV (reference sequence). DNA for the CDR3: TGTGCCAGCAGTTTAATCGGTGAGGGCAATCAGCCCCAGCATTTT. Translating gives CASSLIGEGNQPQHF.